This TCR beta chain was recovered during a study of cytomegalovirus exposure and HLA in healthy donors. Findings and limits, study-wide: Across all donors, roughly uniform sequencing depth was an assumption of the presence/absence analyses. It was only CMV serostatus that was available as immune exposure information.

60 Vbeta and 13 Jbeta primers were used in PCR. Assay used: immunoSEQ multiplex PCR; TCRdb lists only in-frame clones, some missing. The sample yields about 190,000 clones, 70% to 90% seen once. Note on this clone: Its antigen is as yet unknown.

This CDR3 is 15 amino acids long. Germline-derived CDR1 and CDR2 are SGDLS and YYNGEE. J lost 4 bases, V lost 0 bases, and 6 bases had no gene match. The receptor was derived from a male donor in good health and CMV-seronegative. Sequenced: PBMCs. V gene TRBV9 combines with J gene TRBJ2-5; the match to TRBD1 covers 7 bases. CDR3 nucleotides: TGTGCCAGCAGCGTAGAGGGGGCTAGAAGAGAGACCCAGTACTTC. Its protein is CASSVEGARRETQYF.